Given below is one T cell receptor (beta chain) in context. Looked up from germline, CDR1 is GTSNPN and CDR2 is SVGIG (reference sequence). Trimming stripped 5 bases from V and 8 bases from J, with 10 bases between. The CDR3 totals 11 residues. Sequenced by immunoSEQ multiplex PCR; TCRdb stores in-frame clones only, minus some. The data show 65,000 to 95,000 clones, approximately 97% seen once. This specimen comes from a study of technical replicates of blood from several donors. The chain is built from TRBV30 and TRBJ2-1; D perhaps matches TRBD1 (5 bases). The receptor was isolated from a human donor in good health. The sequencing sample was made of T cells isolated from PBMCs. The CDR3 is CAWSRGYEQFF. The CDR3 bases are TGTGCCTGGTCAAGGGGTTATGAGCAGTTCTTC.